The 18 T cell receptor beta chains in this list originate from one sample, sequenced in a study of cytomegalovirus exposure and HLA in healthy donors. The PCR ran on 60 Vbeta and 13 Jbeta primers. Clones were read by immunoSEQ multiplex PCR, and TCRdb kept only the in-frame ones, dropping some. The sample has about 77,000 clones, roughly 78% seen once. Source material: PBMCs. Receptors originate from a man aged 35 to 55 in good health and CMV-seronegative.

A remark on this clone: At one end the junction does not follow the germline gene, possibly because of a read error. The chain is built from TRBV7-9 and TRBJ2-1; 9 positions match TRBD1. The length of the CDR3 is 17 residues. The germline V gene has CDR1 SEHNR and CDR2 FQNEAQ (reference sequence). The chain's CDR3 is CASGLPGAGQGGNEQFF. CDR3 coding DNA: TGTGCCAGCGGCTTACCAGGGGCGGGACAGGGTGGCAATGAGCAGTTCTTC.

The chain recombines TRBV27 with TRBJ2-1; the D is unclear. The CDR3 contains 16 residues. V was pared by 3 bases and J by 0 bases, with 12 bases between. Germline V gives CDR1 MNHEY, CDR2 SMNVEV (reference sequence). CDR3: CASSLAAGSSYNEQFF. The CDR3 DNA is TGTGCCAGCAGTTTGGCGGCTGGAAGCTCCTACAATGAGCAGTTCTTC.

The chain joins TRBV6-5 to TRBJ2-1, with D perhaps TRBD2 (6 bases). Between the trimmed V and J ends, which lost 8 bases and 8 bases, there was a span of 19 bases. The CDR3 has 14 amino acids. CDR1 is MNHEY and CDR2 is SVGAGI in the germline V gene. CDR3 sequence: CASFKAGSVYEQFF. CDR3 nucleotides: TGTGCCAGCTTTAAGGCCGGGAGTGTCTATGAGCAGTTCTTC.

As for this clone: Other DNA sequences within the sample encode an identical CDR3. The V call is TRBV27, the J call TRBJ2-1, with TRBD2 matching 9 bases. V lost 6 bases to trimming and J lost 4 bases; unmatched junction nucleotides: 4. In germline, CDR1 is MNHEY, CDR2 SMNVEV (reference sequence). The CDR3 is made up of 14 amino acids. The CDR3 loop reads CASSPSGGYNEQFF. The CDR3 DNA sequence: TGTGCCAGCAGCCCCAGCGGGGGGTACAATGAGCAGTTCTTC.

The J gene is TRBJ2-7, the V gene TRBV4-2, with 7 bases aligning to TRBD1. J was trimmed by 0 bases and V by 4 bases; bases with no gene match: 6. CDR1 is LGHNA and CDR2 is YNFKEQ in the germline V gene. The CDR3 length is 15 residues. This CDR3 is CASSRETGSSYEQYF. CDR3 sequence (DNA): TGTGCCAGCAGCCGGGAGACAGGGTCCTCCTACGAGCAGTACTTC.

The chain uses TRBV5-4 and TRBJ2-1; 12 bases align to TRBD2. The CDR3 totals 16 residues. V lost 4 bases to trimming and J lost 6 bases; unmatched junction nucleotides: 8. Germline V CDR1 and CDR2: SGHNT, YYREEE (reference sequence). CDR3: CASSLRTSGTGNEQFF. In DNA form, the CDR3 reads TGTGCCAGCAGCCTCCGGACTAGCGGGACCGGCAATGAGCAGTTCTTC.

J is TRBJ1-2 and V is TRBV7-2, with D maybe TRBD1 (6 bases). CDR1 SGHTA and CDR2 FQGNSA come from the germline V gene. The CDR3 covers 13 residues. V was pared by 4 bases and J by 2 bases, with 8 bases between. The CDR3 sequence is CASSSGQNYGYTF. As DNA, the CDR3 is TGTGCCAGCAGCTCGGGACAAAACTATGGCTACACCTTC. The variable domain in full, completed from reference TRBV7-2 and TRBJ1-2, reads GAGVSQSPSNKVTEKGKDVELRCDPISGHTALYWYRQSLGQGLEFLIYFQGNSAPDKSGLPSDRFSAERTGGSVSTLTIQRTQQEDSAVYLCASSSGQNYGYTFGSGTRLTVV.

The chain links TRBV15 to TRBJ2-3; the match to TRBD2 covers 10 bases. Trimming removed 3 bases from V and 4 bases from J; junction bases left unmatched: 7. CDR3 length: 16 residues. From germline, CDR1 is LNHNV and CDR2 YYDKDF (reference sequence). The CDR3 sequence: CATSRASGRGSDTQYF. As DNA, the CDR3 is TGTGCCACCAGCAGGGCTAGCGGGAGAGGTTCAGATACGCAGTATTTT. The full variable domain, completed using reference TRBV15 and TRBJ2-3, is DAMVIQNPRYQVTQFGKPVTLSCSQTLNHNVMYWYQQKSSQAPKLLFHYYDKDFNNEADTPDNFQSRRPNTSFCFLDIRSPGLGDTAMYLCATSRASGRGSDTQYFGPGTRLTVL.

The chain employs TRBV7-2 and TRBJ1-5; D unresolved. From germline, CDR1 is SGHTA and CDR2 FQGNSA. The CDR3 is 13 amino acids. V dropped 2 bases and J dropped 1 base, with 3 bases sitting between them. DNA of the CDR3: TGTGCCAGCAGCTTAACAAGCAATCAGCCCCAGCATTTT. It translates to CASSLTSNQPQHF.

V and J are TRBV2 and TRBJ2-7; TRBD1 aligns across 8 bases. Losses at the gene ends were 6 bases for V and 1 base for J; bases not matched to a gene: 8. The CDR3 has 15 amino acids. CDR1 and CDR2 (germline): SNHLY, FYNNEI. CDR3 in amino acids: CASSGGQGVSYEQYF. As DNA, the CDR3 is TGTGCCAGCAGCGGAGGACAGGGAGTTTCCTACGAGCAGTACTTC. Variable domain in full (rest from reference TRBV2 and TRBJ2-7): EPEVTQTPSHQVTQMGQEVILRCVPISNHLYFYWYRQILGQKVEFLVSFYNNEISEKSEIFDDQFSVERPDGSNFTLKIRSTKLEDSAMYFCASSGGQGVSYEQYFGPGTRLTVT.

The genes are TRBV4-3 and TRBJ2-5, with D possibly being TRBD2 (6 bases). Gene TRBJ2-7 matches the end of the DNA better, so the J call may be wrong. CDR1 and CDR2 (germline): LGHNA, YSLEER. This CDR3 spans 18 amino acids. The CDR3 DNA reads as TGCGCCAGCAGCCAAGAGGTCGGTCTAACCGGGAGCTCCTACGAGCAGTACTTC. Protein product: CASSQEVGLTGSSYEQYF.

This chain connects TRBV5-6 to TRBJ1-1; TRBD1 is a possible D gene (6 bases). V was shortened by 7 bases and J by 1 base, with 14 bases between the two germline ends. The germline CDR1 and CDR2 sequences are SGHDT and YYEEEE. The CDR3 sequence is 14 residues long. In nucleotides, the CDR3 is TGTGCCAGCGGAATGACAGGCGCGAACACTGAAGCTTTCTTT. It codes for CASGMTGANTEAFF.

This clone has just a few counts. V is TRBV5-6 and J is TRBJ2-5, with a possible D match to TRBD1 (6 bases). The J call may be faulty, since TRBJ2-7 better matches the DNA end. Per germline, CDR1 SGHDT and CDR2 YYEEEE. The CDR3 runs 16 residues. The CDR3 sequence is CASSLNTGLGTYEQYF. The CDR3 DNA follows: TGTGCCAGCAGCTTGAACACAGGGTTGGGGACCTACGAGCAGTACTTC.

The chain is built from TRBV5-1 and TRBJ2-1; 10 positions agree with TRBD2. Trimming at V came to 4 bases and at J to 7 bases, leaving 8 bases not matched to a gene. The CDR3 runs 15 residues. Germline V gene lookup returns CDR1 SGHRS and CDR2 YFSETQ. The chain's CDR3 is CASSGVLAGLNEQFF. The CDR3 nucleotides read TGCGCCAGCAGCGGGGTACTAGCGGGACTGAATGAGCAGTTCTTC.

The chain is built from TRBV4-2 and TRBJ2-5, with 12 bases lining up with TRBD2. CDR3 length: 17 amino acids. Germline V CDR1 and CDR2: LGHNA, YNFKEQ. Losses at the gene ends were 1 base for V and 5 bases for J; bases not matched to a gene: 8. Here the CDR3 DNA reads TGTGCCAGCAGCCAAGGACTAGCGGGAGAAGGTCCTGAGACCCAGTACTTC. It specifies CASSQGLAGEGPETQYF.

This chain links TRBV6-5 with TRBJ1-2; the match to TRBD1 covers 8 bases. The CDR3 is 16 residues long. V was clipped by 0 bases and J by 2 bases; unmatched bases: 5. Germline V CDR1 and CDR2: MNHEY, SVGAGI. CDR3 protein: CASSYSWDRLNYGYTF. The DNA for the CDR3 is TGTGCCAGCAGTTACTCTTGGGACAGGCTAAACTATGGCTACACCTTC.

The CDR3 DNA reads as TGTGCCAGCAGCGTAGGTCAGATACAATTAAGTGAGCAGTTCTTC. Its translation is CASSVGQIQLSEQFF. The rearrangement uses TRBV9 and TRBJ2-1; the D is unclear. The CDR3 covers 15 residues. Trimming left V 0 bases short and J 9 bases short, with 16 bases between. Germline-derived CDR1 and CDR2 are SGDLS and YYNGEE.

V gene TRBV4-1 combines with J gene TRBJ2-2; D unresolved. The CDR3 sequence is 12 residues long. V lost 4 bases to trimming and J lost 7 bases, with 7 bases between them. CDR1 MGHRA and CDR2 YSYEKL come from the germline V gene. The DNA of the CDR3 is TGCGCCAGCAGCCCCCCACTCGGGGAGCTGTTTTTT. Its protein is CASSPPLGELFF.